This T cell receptor (beta chain) was found in a study of T-cell memory formation after mild COVID-19 (dated by TCRdb to the early 2020s). For the wider study: TCR sequence clusters from the two donors were found to be largely donor specific. In two donors, T-cell clones that expanded and contracted after mild COVID-19 were followed by sequencing TCRalpha and TCRbeta repertoires longitudinally. The cohort comprised two young, previously healthy adult volunteers, one female and one male. The full study reports these points: Contracting CD4+ clones appeared mostly in the CM and EM memory subsets, whereas CD8+ clones were enriched in EMRA. Some responding clones were detected in pre-infection memory, which suggested that pre-existing cross-reactive memory T cells had joined the SARS-CoV-2 response. Whether the second-wave clones peaking on day 37 were SARS-CoV-2 specific was not confirmed. Balanced CD4/CD8 phenotypes were observed for clones contracting from day 15 to 85, whereas a bias towards CD4+ was observed for a second wave of clones expanding from day 15 to 37. The study included only a couple of mild cases, and larger cohorts that include severe cases with pre-infection samples were judged to be necessary.

This clonotype has just a few counts. Its antigen specificity is not known. It has no much larger one-base neighbor in the sample; base qualities were not kept. Reading the germline V gene gives CDR1 SNHLY and CDR2 FYNNEI. The germline ends are 10 bases apart after V is trimmed by 4 bases and J by 7 bases. From cysteine to phenylalanine, the CDR3 is 13 amino acids long. This entry keeps only the CDR3 DNA: 39 bases, framed from base 1. Ficoll-Paque density gradient centrifugation was used to isolate PBMCs. The data were produced on an Illumina NovaSeq 6000. TCRalpha and TCRbeta cDNA libraries were constructed by 5'RACE with constant-segment primers, with sample barcodes and unique molecular identifiers being introduced. Trizol reagent was used to extract RNA from every sample. The libraries were amplified in two PCR steps, and the second step added a second sample barcode and Illumina TruSeq adapters. Sequencing of the libraries was done on an Illumina NovaSeq, producing 2 x 150 bp paired-end reads. The source study handled its data this way. The reads were demultiplexed and collapsed into UMI-guided consensus sequences using migec v1.2.7. Using mixcr v2.1.11, UMI consensuses were aligned to TRA and TRB V and J templates and then assembled into clonotypes. Clonotypes were classified as expanded or contracted when called significant by both edgeR and NoisET, with noise models trained on biological replicates. edgeR calls used a false discovery rate-adjusted p below 0.01 and a log2 fold-change threshold of 1. PCA with hierarchical clustering of max-normalized trajectories of the 1000 most abundant clonotypes was used as exploratory dynamics analysis. The CD4 or CD8 phenotype of responding clones was assigned using the separately sequenced CD4+ and CD8+ repertoires. TCRdb reprocessed the public reads (quality trimming at Q25 with fastp, clone calling with MiXCR) and kept in-frame beta chains. Each CDR3 protein appears once, grouped with its most common genes and DNA. The V and J calls were not made by the authors but by TCRdb's processing. This sample has roughly 35,000 distinct CDR3 sequences in its table, and under 25% of those were observed once. The ten largest clones represent more than 1.5% of the sample.

The chain is made from TRBV2 and TRBJ2-2, with no confidently assigned D gene. This clonotype was sampled from an adult who had mild COVID-19 (a few samples of this study predate the infection). The sample titles of this study are shuffled in the database, so cell type and time point are left out. Sequenced material: PBMCs or a T cell subset sorted from them (not recorded which). The DNA is as follows: TGTGCCAGCAGTGCCCGGGTTGTCGGGGAGCTGTTTTTT. Translated, this is CASSARVVGELFF.